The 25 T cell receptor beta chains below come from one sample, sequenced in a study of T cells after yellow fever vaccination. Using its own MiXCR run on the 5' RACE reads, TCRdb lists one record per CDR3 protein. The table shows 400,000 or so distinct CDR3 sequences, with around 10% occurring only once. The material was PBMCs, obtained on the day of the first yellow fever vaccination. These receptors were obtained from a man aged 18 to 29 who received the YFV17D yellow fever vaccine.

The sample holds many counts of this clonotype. DNA of the CDR3: TGTGCCAGCATAGGTTGGGGGCCTGAAGCTTTCTTT. Its translation is CASIGWGPEAFF. This chain uses TRBV27 with TRBJ1-1; D is possibly TRBD1 (6 bases). CDR3 length: 12 residues. The V and J ends lost 7 bases and 6 bases respectively, with 12 bases between them. Per the germline V gene, CDR1 is MNHEY and CDR2 is SMNVEV (reference sequence).

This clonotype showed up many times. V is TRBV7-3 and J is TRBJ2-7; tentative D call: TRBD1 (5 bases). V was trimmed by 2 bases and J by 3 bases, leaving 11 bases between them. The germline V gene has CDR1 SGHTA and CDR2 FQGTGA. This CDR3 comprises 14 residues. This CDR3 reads CASSLHPGRYEQYV. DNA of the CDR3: TGTGCCAGCAGCTTACACCCAGGGCGCTACGAGCAGTACGTC.

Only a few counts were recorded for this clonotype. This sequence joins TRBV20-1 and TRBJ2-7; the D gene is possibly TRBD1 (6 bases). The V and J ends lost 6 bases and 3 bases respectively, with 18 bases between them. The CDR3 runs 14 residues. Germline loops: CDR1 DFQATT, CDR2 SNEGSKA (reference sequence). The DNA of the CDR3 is TGCAGTGCCCCAATGGTGGGGGCCCTCTACGAGCAGTACGTC. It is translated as CSAPMVGALYEQYV.

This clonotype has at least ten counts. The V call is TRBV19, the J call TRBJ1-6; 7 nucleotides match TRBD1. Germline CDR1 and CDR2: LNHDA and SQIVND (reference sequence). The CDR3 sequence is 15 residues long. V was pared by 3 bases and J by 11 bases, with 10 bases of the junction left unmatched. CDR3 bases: TGTGCCAGTAGTATGGAGACAGGGTTGGGGCCACCCCTCCACTTT. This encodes CASSMETGLGPPLHF.

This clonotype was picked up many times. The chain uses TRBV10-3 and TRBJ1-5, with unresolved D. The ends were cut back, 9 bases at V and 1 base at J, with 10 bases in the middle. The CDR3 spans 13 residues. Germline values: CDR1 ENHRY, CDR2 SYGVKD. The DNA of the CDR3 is TGTGCCATAAGACAAGACAGCAATCAGCCCCAGCATTTT. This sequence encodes CAIRQDSNQPQHF.

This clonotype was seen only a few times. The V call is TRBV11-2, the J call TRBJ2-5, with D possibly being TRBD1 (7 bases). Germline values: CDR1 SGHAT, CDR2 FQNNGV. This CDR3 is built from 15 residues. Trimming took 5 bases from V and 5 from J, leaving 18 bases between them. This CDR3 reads CASSPSLGGQETQYF. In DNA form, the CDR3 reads TGTGCCAGCAGCCCTTCCCTCGGGGGACAGGAGACCCAGTACTTC.

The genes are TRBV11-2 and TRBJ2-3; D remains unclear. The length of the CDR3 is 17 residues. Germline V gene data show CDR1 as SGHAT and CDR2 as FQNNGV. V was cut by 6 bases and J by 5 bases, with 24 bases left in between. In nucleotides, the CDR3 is TGTGCCAGCAGTTTGACCCGGGCCACAATCGATCAAGATACGCAGTATTTT. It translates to CASSLTRATIDQDTQYF.

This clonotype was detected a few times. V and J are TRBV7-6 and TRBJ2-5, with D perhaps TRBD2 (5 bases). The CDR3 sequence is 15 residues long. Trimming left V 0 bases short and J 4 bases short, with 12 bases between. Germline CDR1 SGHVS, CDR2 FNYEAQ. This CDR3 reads CASSLAGSRGETQYF. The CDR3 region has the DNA TGTGCCAGCAGCTTAGCTGGGTCCCGGGGAGAGACCCAGTACTTC.

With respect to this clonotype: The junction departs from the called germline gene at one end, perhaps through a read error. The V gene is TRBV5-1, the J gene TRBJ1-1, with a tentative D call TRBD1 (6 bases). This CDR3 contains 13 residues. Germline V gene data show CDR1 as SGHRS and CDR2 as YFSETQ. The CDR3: CDSSPQGRTEAFF. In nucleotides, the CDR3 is TGCGACAGCAGCCCCCAGGGGCGGACTGAAGCTTTCTTT.

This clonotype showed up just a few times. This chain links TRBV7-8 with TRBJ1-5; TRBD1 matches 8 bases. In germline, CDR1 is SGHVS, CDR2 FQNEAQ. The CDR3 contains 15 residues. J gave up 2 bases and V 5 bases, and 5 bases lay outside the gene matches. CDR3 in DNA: TGTGCCAGCAGCGCTCCAGGGGGCGGCAATCAGCCCCAGCATTTT. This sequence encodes CASSAPGGGNQPQHF.

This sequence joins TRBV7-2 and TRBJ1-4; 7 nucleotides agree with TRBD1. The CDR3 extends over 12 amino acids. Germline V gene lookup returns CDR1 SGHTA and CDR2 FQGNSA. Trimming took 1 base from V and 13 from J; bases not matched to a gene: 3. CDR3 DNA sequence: TGTGCCAGCAGCTTAGAGAGGGGGCGACTGTTTTTT. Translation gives CASSLERGRLFF.

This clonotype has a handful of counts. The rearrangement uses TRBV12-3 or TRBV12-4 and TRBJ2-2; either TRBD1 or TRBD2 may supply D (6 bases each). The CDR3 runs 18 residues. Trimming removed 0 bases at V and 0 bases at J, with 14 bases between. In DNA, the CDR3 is TGTGCCAGCAGTTTAGCGCTAGGGGGGAACGCGAACACCGGGGAGCTGTTTTTT. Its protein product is CASSLALGGNANTGELFF.

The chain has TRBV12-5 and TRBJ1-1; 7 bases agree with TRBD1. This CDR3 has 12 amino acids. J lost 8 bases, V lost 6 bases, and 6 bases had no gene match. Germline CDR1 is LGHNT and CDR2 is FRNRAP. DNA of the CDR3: TGTGCTAGTGGCGCTGGACAGGAAGAAGCTTTCTTT. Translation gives CASGAGQEEAFF.

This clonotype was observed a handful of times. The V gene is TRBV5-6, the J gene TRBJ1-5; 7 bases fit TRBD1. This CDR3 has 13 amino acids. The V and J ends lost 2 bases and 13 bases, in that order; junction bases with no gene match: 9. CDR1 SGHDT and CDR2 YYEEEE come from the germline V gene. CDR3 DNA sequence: TGTGCCAGCAGCTTCAGGGGGAGCAGCGGTCAGCATTTT. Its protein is CASSFRGSSGQHF.

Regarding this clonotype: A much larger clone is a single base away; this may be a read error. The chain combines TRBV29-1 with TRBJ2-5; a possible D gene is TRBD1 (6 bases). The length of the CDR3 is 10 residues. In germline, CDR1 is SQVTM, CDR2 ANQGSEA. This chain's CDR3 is CSVEGETQHF. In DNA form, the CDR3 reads TGCAGCGTCGAGGGGGAGACCCAGCACTTC.

This chain's CDR3 is CASSLTWDRNSQETQYF. In nucleotides, the CDR3 is TGTGCCAGCAGCCTCACCTGGGACAGGAATTCTCAAGAGACCCAGTACTTC. V and J are TRBV3-1 and TRBJ2-5; 8 bases are a match to TRBD1. This CDR3 region has 17 residues. Per germline, CDR1 LGHDT and CDR2 YNNKEL (reference sequence). The junction had 12 bases not matched to a gene; V was cut back by 4 bases and J by 2 bases.

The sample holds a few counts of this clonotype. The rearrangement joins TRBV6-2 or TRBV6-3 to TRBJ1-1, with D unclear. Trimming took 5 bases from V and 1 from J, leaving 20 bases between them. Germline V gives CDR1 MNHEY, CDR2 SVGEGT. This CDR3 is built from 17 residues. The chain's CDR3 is CASSLLLTVPPNTEAFF. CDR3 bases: TGTGCCAGCAGTCTCCTCCTAACAGTTCCTCCGAACACTGAAGCTTTCTTT.

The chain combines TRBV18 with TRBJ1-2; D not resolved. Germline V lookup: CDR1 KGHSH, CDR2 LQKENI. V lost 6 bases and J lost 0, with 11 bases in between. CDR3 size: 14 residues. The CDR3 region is CASSPQDSNYGYTF. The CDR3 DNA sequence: TGTGCCAGCTCTCCCCAGGACTCTAACTATGGCTACACCTTC.

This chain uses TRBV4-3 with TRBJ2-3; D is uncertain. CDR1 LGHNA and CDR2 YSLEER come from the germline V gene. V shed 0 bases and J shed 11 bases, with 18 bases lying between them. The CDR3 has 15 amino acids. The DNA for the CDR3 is TGCGCCAGCAGCCAAGATCGGAACGCAAGGTTGGAGCAGTATTTT. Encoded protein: CASSQDRNARLEQYF.

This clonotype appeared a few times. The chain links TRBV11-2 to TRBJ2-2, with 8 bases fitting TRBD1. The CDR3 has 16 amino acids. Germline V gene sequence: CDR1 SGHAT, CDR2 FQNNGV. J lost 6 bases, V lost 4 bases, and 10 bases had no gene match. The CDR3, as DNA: TGTGCCAGCAGCTGGCCGGACAGGGCGAGTCCCGGGGAGCTGTTTTTT. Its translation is CASSWPDRASPGELFF.

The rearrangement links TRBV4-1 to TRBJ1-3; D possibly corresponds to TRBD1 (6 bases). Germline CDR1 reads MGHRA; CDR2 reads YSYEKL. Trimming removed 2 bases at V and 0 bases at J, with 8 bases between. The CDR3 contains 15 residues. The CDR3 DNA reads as TGCGCCAGCAGCCAACAACAGGGCTCTGGAAACACCATATATTTT. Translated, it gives CASSQQQGSGNTIYF.

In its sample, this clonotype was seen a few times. CDR3 in amino acids: CSVGTSVNNEQFF. The CDR3 DNA reads as TGCAGCGTAGGGACTAGCGTTAACAATGAGCAGTTCTTC. The chain recombines TRBV29-1 with TRBJ2-1; TRBD2 agrees at 10 bases. The CDR3 length is 13 residues. Trimming took 6 bases from V and 5 from J; bases not matched to a gene: 4. Germline V CDR1 and CDR2: SQVTM, ANQGSEA.

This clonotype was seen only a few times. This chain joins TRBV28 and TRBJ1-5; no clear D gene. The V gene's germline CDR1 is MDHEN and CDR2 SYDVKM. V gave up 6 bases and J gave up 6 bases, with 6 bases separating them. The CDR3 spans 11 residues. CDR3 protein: CASSQFQPQHF. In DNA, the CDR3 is TGTGCCAGCAGCCAATTTCAGCCCCAGCATTTT. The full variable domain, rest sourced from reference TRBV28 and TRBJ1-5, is DVKVTQSSRYLVKRTGEKVFLECVQDMDHENMFWYRQDPGLGLRLIYFSYDVKMKEKGDIPEGYSVSREKKERFSLILESASTNQTSMYLCASSQFQPQHFGDGTRLSIL.

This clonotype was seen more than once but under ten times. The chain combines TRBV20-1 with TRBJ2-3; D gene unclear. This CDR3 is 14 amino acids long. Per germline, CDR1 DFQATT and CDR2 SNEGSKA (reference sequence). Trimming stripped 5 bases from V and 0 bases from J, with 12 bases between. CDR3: CSAPAASSTDTQYF. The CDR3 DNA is TGCAGTGCTCCCGCGGCGTCTAGCACAGATACGCAGTATTTT.

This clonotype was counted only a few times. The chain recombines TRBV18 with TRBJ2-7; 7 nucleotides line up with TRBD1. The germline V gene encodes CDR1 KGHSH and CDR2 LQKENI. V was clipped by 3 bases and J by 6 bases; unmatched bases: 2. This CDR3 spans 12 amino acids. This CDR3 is CASSPDRVEQYV. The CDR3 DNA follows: TGTGCCAGCTCACCTGACAGGGTCGAGCAGTACGTC.